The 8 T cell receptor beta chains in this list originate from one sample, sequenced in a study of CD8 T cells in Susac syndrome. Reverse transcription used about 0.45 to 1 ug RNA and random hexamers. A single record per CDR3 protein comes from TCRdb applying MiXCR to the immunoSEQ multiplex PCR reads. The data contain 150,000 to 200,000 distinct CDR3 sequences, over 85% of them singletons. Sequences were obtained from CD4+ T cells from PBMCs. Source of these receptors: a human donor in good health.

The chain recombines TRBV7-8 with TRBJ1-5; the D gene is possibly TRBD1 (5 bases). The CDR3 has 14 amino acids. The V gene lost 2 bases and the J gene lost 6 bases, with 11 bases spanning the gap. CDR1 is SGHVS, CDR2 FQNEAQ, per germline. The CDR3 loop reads CASSLLQGGQPQHF. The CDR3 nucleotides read TGTGCCAGCAGCTTACTCCAGGGCGGTCAGCCCCAGCATTTT.

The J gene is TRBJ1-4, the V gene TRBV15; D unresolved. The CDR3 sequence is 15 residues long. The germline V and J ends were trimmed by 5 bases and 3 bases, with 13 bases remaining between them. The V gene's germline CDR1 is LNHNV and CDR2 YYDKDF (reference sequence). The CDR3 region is CATSPRTAANEKLFF. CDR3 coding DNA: TGTGCCACCAGCCCGCGGACGGCGGCTAATGAAAAACTGTTTTTT.

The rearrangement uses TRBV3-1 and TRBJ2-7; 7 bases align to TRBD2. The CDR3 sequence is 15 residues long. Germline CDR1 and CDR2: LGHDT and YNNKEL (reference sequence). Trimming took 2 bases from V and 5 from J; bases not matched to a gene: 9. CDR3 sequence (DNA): TGTGCCAGCAGCCAACCATTGACTAGCCTCGACGAGCAGTACTTC. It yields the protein CASSQPLTSLDEQYF.

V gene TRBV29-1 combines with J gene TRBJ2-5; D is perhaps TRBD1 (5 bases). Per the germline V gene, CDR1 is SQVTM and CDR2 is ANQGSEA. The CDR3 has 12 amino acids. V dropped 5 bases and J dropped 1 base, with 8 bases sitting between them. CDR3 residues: CSVTQGQETQYF. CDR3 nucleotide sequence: TGCAGCGTTACCCAGGGCCAAGAGACCCAGTACTTC.

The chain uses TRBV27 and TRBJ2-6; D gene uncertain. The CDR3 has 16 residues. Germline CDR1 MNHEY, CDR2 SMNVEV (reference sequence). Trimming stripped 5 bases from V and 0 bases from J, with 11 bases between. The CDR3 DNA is TGTGCCAGCAGTCCTCGGGTCTTCTCTGGGGCCAACGTCCTGACTTTC. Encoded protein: CASSPRVFSGANVLTF. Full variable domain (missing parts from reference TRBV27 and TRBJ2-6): EAQVTQNPRYLITVTGKKLTVTCSQNMNHEYMSWYRQDPGLGLRQIYYSMNVEVTDKGDVPEGYKVSRKEKRNFPLILESPSPNQTSLYFCASSPRVFSGANVLTFGAGSRLTVL.

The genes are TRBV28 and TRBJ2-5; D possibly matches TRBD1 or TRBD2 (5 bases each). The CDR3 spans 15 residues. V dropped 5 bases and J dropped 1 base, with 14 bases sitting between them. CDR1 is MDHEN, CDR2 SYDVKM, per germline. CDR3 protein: CASSLPGAAQETQYF. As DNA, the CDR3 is TGTGCCAGCAGTCTACCCGGGGCAGCCCAAGAGACCCAGTACTTC.

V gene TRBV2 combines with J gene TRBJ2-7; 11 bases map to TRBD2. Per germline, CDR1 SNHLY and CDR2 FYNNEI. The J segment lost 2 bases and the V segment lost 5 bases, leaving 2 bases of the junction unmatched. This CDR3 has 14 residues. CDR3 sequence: CASSPSGGTYEQYF. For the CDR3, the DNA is TGTGCCAGCAGTCCTAGCGGGGGGACCTACGAGCAGTACTTC.

The CDR3 region has the DNA TGTGCCAGCAGCCAAGAAAATGGCCAGGGGCTTGGTACGCAGTATTTT. Residues: CASSQENGQGLGTQYF. The gene calls are TRBV3-1 and TRBJ2-3, with D possibly being TRBD1 (6 bases). The CDR3 contains 16 residues. V gave up 0 bases and J gave up 8 bases, with 18 bases separating them. Germline V gene lookup returns CDR1 LGHDT and CDR2 YNNKEL (reference sequence).